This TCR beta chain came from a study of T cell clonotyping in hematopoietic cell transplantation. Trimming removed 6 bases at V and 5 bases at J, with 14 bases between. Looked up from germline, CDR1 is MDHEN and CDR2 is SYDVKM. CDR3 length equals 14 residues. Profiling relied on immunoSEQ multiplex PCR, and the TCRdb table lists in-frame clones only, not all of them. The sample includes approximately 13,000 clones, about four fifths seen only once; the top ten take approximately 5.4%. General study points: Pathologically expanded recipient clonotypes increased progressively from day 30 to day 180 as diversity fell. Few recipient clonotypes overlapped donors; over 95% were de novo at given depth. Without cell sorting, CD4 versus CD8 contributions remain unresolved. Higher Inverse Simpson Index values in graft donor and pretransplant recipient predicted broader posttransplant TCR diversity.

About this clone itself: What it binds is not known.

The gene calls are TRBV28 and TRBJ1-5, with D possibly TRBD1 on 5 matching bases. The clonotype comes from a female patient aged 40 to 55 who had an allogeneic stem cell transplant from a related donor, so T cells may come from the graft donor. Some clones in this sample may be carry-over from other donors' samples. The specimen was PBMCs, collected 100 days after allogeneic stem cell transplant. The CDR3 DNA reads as TGTGCCAGCAGGCCTATAATGGGGCATCAGCCCCAGCATTTT. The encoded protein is CASRPIMGHQPQHF.